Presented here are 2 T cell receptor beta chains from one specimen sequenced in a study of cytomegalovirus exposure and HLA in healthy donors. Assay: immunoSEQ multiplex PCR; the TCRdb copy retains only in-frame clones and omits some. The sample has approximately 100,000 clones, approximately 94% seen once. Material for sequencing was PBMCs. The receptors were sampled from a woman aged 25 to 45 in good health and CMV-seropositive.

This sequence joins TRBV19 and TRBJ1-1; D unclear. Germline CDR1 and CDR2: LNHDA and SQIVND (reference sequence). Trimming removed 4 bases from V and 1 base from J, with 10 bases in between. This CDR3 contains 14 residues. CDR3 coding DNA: TGTGCCAGTAGTACTCGGGAGCCGAACACTGAAGCTTTCTTT. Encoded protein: CASSTREPNTEAFF.

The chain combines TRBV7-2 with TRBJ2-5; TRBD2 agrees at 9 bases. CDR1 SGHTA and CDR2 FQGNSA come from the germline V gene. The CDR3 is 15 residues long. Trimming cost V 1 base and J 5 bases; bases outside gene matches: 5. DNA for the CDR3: TGTGCCAGCAGCTTAGATCTTAGCGGGAGCGAGACCCAGTACTTC. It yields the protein CASSLDLSGSETQYF.